Detailed here is one T cell receptor beta chain. Data came from immunoSEQ multiplex PCR; TCRdb stores just in-frame clones and leaves some out. This sample has about 200,000 clones, with roughly 87% found just once. This sample is drawn from a study of blood T cell repertoires in COVID-19. Study information: T cells, B-cell-depleted T cells, or PBMCs provided the cDNA or gDNA that served as material.

The CDR3 has 12 amino acids. Trimming removed 5 bases at V and 8 bases at J, with 12 bases between. Cohort 3 donors counted as recovered after two negative PCRs, clearance, or resolved symptoms. The origin of this receptor is a woman aged 25 to 45 who had recovered from COVID-19. Sequenced material: PBMCs or T cells enriched from blood (not recorded which). The chain recombines TRBV12-3 or TRBV12-4 with TRBJ1-2; D might be TRBD1 (5 bases). CDR3 sequence reads: CASSLTRGGYTF. CDR3 nucleotide sequence: TGTGCCAGCAGTCTCACAAGGGGCGGCTACACCTTC.